This is a list of T cell receptor beta chains from one sample in a study of shared clonotypes between healthy human individuals. Assay used: immunoSEQ multiplex PCR; TCRdb lists only in-frame clones, some missing. The sample yields a few million clones, just over 90% seen once. Sequencing was carried out using naive CD4+ T cells sorted from blood. The receptors stem from a man aged 18 to 35 in good health. The CDR3 runs from the conserved cysteine through the conserved F or W. Clone size is not always given. Where it is, it says once, few, many or a class for expanded clones.

CDR3	V	J	size	length
CASLRGGGSYEQYF	TRBV7-2	TRBJ2-7	.	14
CASSKREGRYNEQFF	TRBV10-1	TRBJ2-1	.	15
CASSQTGTSGFYEQYF	TRBV4-1	TRBJ2-7	.	16
CASSTGGQLGGYTF	TRBV28	TRBJ1-2	.	14
CASSAGIGYTF	TRBV6-5	TRBJ1-2	.	11
CASSRDSGYNEQFF	TRBV11-2	TRBJ2-1	.	14
CARSPRDGRVDTDTQYF	TRBV5-3	TRBJ2-3	.	17
CAISDASGSYEQYF	TRBV10-3	TRBJ2-7	once	14
CASSLFSGTGNYGYTF	TRBV28	TRBJ1-2	.	16
CASSRRTSGGGFQETQYF	TRBV9	TRBJ2-5	.	18
CASSFRPTFSYNEQFF	TRBV7-2	TRBJ2-1	.	16
CASSTGGLDGNEQFF	TRBV7-3	TRBJ2-1	.	15
CASSLDRRVDDQYF	TRBV11-2	TRBJ2-5	.	14
CASSLVSVSTDTQYF	TRBV7-2	TRBJ2-3	.	15
CSVSGTVSYEQYF	TRBV29-1	TRBJ2-7	.	13
CARGQDVSYEQYF	TRBV19	TRBJ2-7	.	13
CASSPMTGRPQHF	TRBV7-8	TRBJ1-5	.	13
CASRGQPINSPLHF	TRBV7-2	TRBJ1-6	once	14
CSASGGYGYTF	TRBV29-1	TRBJ1-2	.	11
CASSQDTDFPSYEQYF	TRBV4-3	TRBJ2-7	once	16
CASSSPGISYGYTF	TRBV27	TRBJ1-2	.	14
CASSELRQVPYNEQFF	TRBV6-1	TRBJ2-1	.	16
CASSLVGGPNTGELFF	TRBV5-1	TRBJ2-2	.	16